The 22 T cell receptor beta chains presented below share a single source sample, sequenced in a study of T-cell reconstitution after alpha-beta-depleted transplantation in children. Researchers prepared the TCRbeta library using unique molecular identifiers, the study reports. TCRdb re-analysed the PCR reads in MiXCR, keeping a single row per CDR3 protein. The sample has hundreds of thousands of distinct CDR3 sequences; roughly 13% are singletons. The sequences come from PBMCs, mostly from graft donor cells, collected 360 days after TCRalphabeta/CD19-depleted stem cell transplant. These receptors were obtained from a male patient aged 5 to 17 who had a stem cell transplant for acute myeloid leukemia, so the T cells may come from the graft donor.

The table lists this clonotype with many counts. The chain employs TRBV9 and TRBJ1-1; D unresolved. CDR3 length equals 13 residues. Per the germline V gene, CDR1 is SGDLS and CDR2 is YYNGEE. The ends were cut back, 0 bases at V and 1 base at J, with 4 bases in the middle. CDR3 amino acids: CASSVGPNTEAFF. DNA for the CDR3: TGTGCCAGCAGCGTAGGTCCGAACACTGAAGCTTTCTTT.

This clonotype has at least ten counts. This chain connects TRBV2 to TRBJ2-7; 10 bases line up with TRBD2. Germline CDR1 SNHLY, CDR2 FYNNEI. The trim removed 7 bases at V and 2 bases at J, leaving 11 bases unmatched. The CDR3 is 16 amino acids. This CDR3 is CASNYAKREGPYEQYF. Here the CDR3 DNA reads TGTGCCAGCAACTACGCCAAGCGGGAGGGCCCCTACGAGCAGTACTTC.

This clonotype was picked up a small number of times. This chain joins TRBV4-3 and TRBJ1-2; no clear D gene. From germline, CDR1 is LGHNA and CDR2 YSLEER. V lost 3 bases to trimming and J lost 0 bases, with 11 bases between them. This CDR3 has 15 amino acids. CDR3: CASSHGVLSNYGYTF. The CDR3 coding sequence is TGCGCCAGCAGCCACGGAGTACTATCTAACTATGGCTACACCTTC.

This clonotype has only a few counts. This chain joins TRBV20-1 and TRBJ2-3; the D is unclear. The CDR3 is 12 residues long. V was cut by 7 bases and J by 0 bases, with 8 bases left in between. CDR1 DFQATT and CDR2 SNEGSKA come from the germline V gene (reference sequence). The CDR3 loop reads CSVPTSTDTQYF. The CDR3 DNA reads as TGCAGTGTCCCGACGAGCACAGATACGCAGTATTTT.

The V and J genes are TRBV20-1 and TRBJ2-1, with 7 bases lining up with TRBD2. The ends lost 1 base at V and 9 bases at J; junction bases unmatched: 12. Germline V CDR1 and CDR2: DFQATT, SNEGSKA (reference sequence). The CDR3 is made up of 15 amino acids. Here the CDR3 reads CSARVPNGLVGEQFF. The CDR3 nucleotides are TGCAGTGCTAGAGTTCCGAACGGACTAGTAGGTGAGCAGTTCTTC.

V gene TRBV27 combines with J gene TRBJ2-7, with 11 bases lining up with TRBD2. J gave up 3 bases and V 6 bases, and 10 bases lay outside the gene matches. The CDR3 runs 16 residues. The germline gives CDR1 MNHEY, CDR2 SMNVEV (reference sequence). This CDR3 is CASSRSGTSGFYEQYF. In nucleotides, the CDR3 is TGTGCCAGCAGCCGGAGCGGGACTAGCGGTTTCTACGAGCAGTACTTC.

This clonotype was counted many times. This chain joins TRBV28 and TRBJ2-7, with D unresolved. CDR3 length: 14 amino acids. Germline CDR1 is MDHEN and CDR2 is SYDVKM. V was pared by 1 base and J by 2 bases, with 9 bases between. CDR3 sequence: CASSLLVAPYEQYF. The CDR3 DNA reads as TGTGCCAGCAGTTTATTGGTAGCTCCCTACGAGCAGTACTTC.

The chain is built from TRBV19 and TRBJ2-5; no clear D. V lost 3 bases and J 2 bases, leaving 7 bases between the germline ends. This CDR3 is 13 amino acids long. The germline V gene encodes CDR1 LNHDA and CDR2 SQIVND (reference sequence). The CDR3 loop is CASSIHAQETQYF. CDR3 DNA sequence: TGTGCCAGTAGTATCCATGCACAAGAGACCCAGTACTTC.

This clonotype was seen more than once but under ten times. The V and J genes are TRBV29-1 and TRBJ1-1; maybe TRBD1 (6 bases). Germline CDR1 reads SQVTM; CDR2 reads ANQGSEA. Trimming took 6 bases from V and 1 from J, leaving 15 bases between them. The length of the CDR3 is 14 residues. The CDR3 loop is CSVPPGGPNTEAFF. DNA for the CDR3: TGCAGCGTCCCCCCCGGGGGGCCGAACACTGAAGCTTTCTTT.

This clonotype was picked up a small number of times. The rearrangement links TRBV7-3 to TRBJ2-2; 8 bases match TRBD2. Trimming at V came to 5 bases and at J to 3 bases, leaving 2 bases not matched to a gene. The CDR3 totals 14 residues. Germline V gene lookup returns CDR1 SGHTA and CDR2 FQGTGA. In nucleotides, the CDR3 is TGTGCCAGCAGCCCGGGAGGGGACACCGGGGAGCTGTTTTTT. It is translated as CASSPGGDTGELFF.

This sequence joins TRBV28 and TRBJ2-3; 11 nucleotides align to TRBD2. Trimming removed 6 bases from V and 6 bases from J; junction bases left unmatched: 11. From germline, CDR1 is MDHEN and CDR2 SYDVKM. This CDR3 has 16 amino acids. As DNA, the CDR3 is TGTGCCAGCAGCCGACCGGGACTAGCGGCCCTCGATACGCAGTATTTT. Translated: CASSRPGLAALDTQYF.

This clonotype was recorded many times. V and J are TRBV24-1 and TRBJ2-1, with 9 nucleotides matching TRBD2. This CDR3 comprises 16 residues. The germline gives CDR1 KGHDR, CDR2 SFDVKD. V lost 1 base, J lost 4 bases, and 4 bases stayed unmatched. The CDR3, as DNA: TGTGCCACCAGTGATTTAGGCCTAGCGGGGTACAATGAGCAGTTCTTC. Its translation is CATSDLGLAGYNEQFF.

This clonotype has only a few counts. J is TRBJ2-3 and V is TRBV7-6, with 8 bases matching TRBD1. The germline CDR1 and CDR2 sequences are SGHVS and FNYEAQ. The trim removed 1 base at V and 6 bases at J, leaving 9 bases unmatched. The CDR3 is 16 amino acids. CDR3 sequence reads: CASSLDATGDMDTQYF. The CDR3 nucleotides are TGTGCCAGCAGCTTAGACGCGACAGGGGATATGGATACGCAGTATTTT.

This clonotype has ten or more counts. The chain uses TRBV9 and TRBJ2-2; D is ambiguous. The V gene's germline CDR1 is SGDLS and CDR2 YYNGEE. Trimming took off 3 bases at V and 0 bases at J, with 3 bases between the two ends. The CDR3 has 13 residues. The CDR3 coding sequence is TGTGCCAGCAGCGCAGCGAACACCGGGGAGCTGTTTTTT. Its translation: CASSAANTGELFF.

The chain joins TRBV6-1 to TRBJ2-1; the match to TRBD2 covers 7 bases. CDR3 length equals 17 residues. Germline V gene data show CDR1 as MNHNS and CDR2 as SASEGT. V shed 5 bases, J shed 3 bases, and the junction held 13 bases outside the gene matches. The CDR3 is CASSPIGRGLDYNEQFF. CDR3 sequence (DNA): TGTGCCAGCAGTCCCATCGGACGTGGACTAGACTACAATGAGCAGTTCTTC.

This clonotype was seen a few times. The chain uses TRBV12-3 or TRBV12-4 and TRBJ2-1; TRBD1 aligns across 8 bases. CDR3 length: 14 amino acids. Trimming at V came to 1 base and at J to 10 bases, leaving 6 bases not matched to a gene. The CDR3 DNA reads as TGTGCCAGCAGTTTAGAGACAGGGGTTTTGGAGCAGTTCTTC. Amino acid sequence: CASSLETGVLEQFF.

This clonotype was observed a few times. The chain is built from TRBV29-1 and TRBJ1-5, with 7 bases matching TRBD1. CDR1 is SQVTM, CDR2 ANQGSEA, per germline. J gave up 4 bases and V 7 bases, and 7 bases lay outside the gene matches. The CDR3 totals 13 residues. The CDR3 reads CSAGQAGNQPQHF. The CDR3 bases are TGCAGCGCCGGACAGGCCGGAAATCAGCCCCAGCATTTT. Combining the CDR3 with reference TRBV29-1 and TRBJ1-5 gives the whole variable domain SAVISQKPSRDICQRGTSLTIQCQVDSQVTMMFWYRQQPGQSLTLIATANQGSEATYESGFVIDKFPISRPNLTFSTLTVSNMSPEDSSIYLCSAGQAGNQPQHFGDGTRLSIL.

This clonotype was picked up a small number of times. CDR3 in amino acids: CASAPGLARMSSYEQYF. CDR3 sequence (DNA): TGCGCCAGCGCCCCGGGACTAGCGCGCATGAGCTCCTACGAGCAGTACTTC. This chain links TRBV5-1 with TRBJ2-7; TRBD2 matches 10 bases. The germline V gene encodes CDR1 SGHRS and CDR2 YFSETQ. J gave up 0 bases and V 7 bases, and 13 bases lay outside the gene matches. This CDR3 has 17 amino acids.

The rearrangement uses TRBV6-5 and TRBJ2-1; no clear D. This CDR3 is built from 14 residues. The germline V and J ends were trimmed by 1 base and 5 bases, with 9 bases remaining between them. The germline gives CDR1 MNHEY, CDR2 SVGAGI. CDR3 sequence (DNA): TGTGCCAGCAGTTACTTGGGATTCGACAATGAGCAGTTCTTC. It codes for CASSYLGFDNEQFF.

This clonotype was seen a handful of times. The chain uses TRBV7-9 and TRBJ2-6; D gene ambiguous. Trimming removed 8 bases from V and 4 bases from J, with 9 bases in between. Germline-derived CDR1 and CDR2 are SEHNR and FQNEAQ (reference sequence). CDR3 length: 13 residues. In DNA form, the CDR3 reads TGTGCCAGCGCCCCCGGGGGGGCCAACGTCCTGACTTTC. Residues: CASAPGGANVLTF.

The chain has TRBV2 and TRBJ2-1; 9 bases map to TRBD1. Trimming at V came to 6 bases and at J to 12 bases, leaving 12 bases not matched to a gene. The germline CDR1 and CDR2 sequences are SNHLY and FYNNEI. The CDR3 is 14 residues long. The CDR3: CASSYATGGAGQFF. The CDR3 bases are TGTGCCAGCAGCTACGCCACAGGGGGCGCCGGGCAGTTCTTC.

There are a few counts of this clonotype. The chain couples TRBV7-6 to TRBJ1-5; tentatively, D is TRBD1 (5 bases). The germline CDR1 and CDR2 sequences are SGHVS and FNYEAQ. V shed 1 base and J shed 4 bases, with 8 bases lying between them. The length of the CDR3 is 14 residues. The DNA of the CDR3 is TGTGCCAGCAGCTTAGGGGGGGTGAATCAGCCCCAGCATTTT. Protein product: CASSLGGVNQPQHF.